Listed here are 10 T cell receptor beta chains from one sample, sequenced in a study of preoperative IRX-2 immunotherapy in early breast cancer. The treatment is: preoperative locoregional IRX-2 cytokine immunotherapy. Some clones are missing from TCRdb's copy, which holds only in-frame ones; the method was immunoSEQ multiplex PCR. The sample contains over 25,000 clones, around four fifths of which appear only once. This sample comprised lymph node tissue, obtained after IRX-2 immunotherapy. The source is a human donor with breast cancer.

This clone was seen a few times. For the CDR3, the DNA is TGTGCCAGCTCACCACCTAATAGCAATCAGCCCCAGCATTTT. It translates to CASSPPNSNQPQHF. This chain connects TRBV18 to TRBJ1-5; D gene unclear. This CDR3 is built from 14 residues. The V gene lost 0 bases and the J gene lost 0 bases, with 3 bases spanning the gap. Germline V gene lookup returns CDR1 KGHSH and CDR2 LQKENI.

The chain uses TRBV18 and TRBJ1-2; no firm D call. CDR1 and CDR2 from the germline V gene are KGHSH and LQKENI. With 3 bases removed from V and 1 base from J, the gap between germline ends came to 6 bases. The CDR3 consists of 13 residues. CDR3 bases: TGTGCCAGCTCACCGGGGAATAACTATGGCTACACCTTC. Translated, it gives CASSPGNNYGYTF.

The chain couples TRBV16 to TRBJ1-3; no reliable D call. V was shortened by 2 bases and J by 3 bases, with 8 bases between the two germline ends. The CDR3 loop spans 14 amino acids. Germline V gives CDR1 KGHSY, CDR2 FQNENV. CDR3 coding DNA: TGTGCCAGCAGCCAAGAAAACAGTGGAAACACCATATATTTT. Protein product: CASSQENSGNTIYF.

The chain combines TRBV18 with TRBJ2-3; 9 bases align to TRBD2. Germline V lookup: CDR1 KGHSH, CDR2 LQKENI. CDR3 size: 15 residues. Unmatched junction bases numbered 5, after V lost 6 bases and J lost 1 base. DNA for the CDR3: TGTGCCAGCTCCGGAGCGGGGGGTCGCACAGATACGCAGTATTTT. Protein: CASSGAGGRTDTQYF. The variable domain in full, completed from reference TRBV18 and TRBJ2-3, reads NAGVMQNPRHLVRRRGQEARLRCSPMKGHSHVYWYRQLPEEGLKFMVYLQKENIIDESGMPKERFSAEFPKEGPSILRIQQVVRGDSAAYFCASSGAGGRTDTQYFGPGTRLTVL.

The rearrangement joins TRBV18 to TRBJ2-5, with 9 bases matching TRBD2. From germline, CDR1 is KGHSH and CDR2 LQKENI. The CDR3 is made up of 14 amino acids. With V trimmed by 1 base and J by 3 bases, 0 bases remained unmatched. In DNA form, the CDR3 reads TGTGCCAGCTCACCACAGCGGGGGGAAGAGACCCAGTACTTC. It specifies CASSPQRGEETQYF.

In DNA, the CDR3 is TGTGCCAGCAGTTACTCGGGAGGCTCTGGGAACACTGAAGCTTTCTTT. Protein product: CASSYSGGSGNTEAFF. V usage is TRBV6-8 and J usage is TRBJ1-1; D is ambiguous. This CDR3 region has 16 residues. CDR1 is MNHGY, CDR2 SAAAGT, per germline. V was pared by 0 bases and J by 1 base, with 12 bases between.

V and J are TRBV19 and TRBJ2-3; 10 bases line up with TRBD2. V was clipped by 2 bases and J by 1 base; unmatched bases: 15. The germline gives CDR1 LNHDA, CDR2 SQIVND (reference sequence). The CDR3 sequence is 20 residues long. The CDR3 DNA is TGTGCCAGTAGTATACCCCTCCCAGCGGGGGGGAGATTTCGCACAGATACGCAGTATTTT. Translating gives CASSIPLPAGGRFRTDTQYF.

The chain combines TRBV6-8 with TRBJ1-4, with D possibly matching TRBD1 (6 bases). Germline CDR1 reads MNHGY; CDR2 reads SAAAGT. This CDR3 has 15 residues. V shed 5 bases and J shed 6 bases, with 16 bases lying between them. As DNA, the CDR3 is TGTGCCAGCAGTCCCACAGGGAGTAGAGATGAAAAACTGTTTTTT. It encodes CASSPTGSRDEKLFF.

About this clone: A junction end diverges from the germline sequence, so it may reflect a read error. This chain uses TRBV15 with TRBJ2-2; 11 bases agree with TRBD2. Germline V CDR1 and CDR2: LNHNV, YYDKDF (reference sequence). CDR3 length: 18 residues. DNA for the CDR3: TGTGCCAGCAGCTCCTTCCGACTAGCGGGGTATAGCACCGGGGAGCTGTTTTTT. Amino acids: CASSSFRLAGYSTGELFF.

The gene calls are TRBV6-7 and TRBJ1-4, with D unresolved. TRBV6-7 is placed among ORFs of uncertain function. The CDR3 consists of 14 residues. Between the trimmed V and J ends, which lost 6 bases and 0 bases, there was a span of 8 bases. CDR3 region: CASRAEPTNEKLFF. CDR3 DNA sequence: TGTGCCAGCAGGGCGGAGCCAACTAATGAAAAACTGTTTTTT.